The sequence of this T cell receptor (beta chain) was determined in a study of technical replicates of blood from a handful of donors. TCRdb's table, derived via immunoSEQ multiplex PCR, lists solely in-frame clones and lacks some. The data show tens of thousands of clones, with more than 85% seen just once and 0.25% held by the top ten. The germline V gene encodes CDR1 SGHRS and CDR2 YFSETQ. The length of the CDR3 is 14 residues. V shed 5 bases and J shed 4 bases, with 15 bases lying between them. Sequenced material: T cells isolated from PBMCs. The genes are TRBV5-1 and TRBJ2-5, with a tentative D call TRBD2 (5 bases). This receptor was identified in a human donor in good health. The CDR3 here is CASSLPIGGETQYF. The CDR3 region has the DNA TGCGCCAGCAGTCTCCCCATCGGAGGAGAGACCCAGTACTTC.